The 25 T cell receptor beta chains presented below share a single source sample, sequenced in a study of patients and donors after allogeneic stem cell transplantation (dated by TCRdb to the early 2020s). Library creation used RT-PCR. The data were produced on a NextSeq 550. In TCRdb, the public reads were trimmed at Q25 with fastp and aligned with MiXCR, with productive beta chains retained. Identical CDR3 proteins give one entry, which carries the most common genes and DNA. This sample is represented by approximately 410,000 distinct CDR3 sequences; under 20% of them were singletons. Less than 8% of the sample belongs to the ten largest clones. The sequenced material came from blood, either unsorted or a sorted T cell fraction (not recorded which). All receptors derive from a human donor who was either an allogeneic HSCT recipient or a stem cell or donor lymphocyte infusion donor (not recorded which). It is not recorded whose cells these are; they may come from a transplant donor.

The chain links TRBV7-8 to TRBJ2-5; D may be TRBD1 (5 bases). Germline V gene lookup returns CDR1 SGHVS and CDR2 FQNEAQ. CDR3 length equals 16 residues. The germline V and J ends were trimmed by 6 bases and 7 bases, with 24 bases remaining between them. The CDR3 spells CASRKARGAREGTQYF. In nucleotides, the CDR3 is TGTGCCAGCAGGAAGGCTCGCGGAGCCAGGGAAGGGACCCAGTACTTC.

This clonotype was found a few times. The rearrangement uses TRBV9 and TRBJ2-7; 9 nucleotides match TRBD1. The CDR3 sequence is 14 residues long. Trimming removed 5 bases from V and 5 bases from J; junction bases left unmatched: 8. Germline V gene lookup returns CDR1 SGDLS and CDR2 YYNGEE. The CDR3 loop is CASRVGQGHHEQYF. The CDR3 region has the DNA TGTGCCAGCAGAGTGGGACAGGGCCATCACGAGCAGTACTTC. The variable domain in full, completed from reference TRBV9 and TRBJ2-7, reads DSGVTQTPKHLITATGQRVTLRCSPRSGDLSVYWYQQSLDQGLQFLIQYYNGEERAKGNILERFSAQQFPDLHSELNLSSLELGDSALYFCASRVGQGHHEQYFGPGTRLTVT.

This clonotype is a singleton in its sample. The rearrangement links TRBV6-1 to TRBJ2-3, with D possibly TRBD2 on 7 matching bases. The CDR3 consists of 13 residues. CDR1 MNHNS and CDR2 SASEGT come from the germline V gene. Trimming cost V 7 bases and J 2 bases, with 10 bases left between them. The CDR3 region is CASTGGHTDTQYF. The CDR3 DNA sequence: TGTGCCAGCACGGGGGGCCACACAGATACGCAGTATTTT.

This clonotype was found many times. The chain combines TRBV10-2 with TRBJ2-7; the D gene is possibly TRBD2 (5 bases). The V and J ends lost 3 bases and 7 bases respectively, with 16 bases between them. From germline, CDR1 is WSHSY and CDR2 SAAADI. The CDR3 loop spans 14 amino acids. The CDR3 sequence is CASSDTSRLGEQYF. In DNA form, the CDR3 reads TGCGCCAGCAGTGACACTAGTCGACTGGGGGAGCAGTACTTC.

The CDR3 is CAWSRASLSSGLNQPQHF. The CDR3 nucleotides read TGTGCCTGGAGTAGGGCTAGCCTCTCCAGCGGGCTCAATCAGCCCCAGCATTTT. V and J are TRBV30 and TRBJ1-5; no clear D. The CDR3 length is 18 residues. CDR1 is GTSNPN and CDR2 is SVGIG in the germline V gene (reference sequence). V lost 2 bases and J lost 3, with 23 bases in between.

The V call is TRBV6-1, the J call TRBJ2-7; possibly TRBD1 for D (6 bases). CDR3 length equals 15 residues. Germline V gene sequence: CDR1 MNHNS, CDR2 SASEGT. Trimming removed 8 bases at V and 5 bases at J, with 22 bases between. DNA of the CDR3: TGTGCCAGCCAACCCGGTGGGGGCCCGGGAAACGAGCAGTACTTC. It translates to CASQPGGGPGNEQYF.

This clonotype was detected ten times or more. The V gene is TRBV24-1, the J gene TRBJ1-5, with a possible D match to TRBD1 (6 bases). V was cut by 4 bases and J by 0 bases, with 12 bases left in between. Germline CDR1 KGHDR, CDR2 SFDVKD. This CDR3 contains 16 residues. The CDR3 DNA reads TGTGCCACCAGTGACCTACAGGGTTATAGCAATCAGCCCCAGCATTTT. Translated: CATSDLQGYSNQPQHF.

The chain combines TRBV12-3 or TRBV12-4 with TRBJ1-1; possible D gene TRBD1, 5 bases. V gave up 5 bases and J gave up 4 bases, with 26 bases separating them. The CDR3 has 18 residues. CDR3 region: CASSVRVRTASRGTEAFF. The CDR3, as DNA: TGTGCCAGCAGTGTCAGGGTTAGAACGGCTAGTAGGGGCACTGAAGCTTTCTTT.

Worth noting for this clonotype: The junction departs from germline at one end; a sequencing error may be responsible. The chain has TRBV7-7 and TRBJ2-3, with 9 bases lining up with TRBD1. From germline, CDR1 is SSHAT and CDR2 FNYEAQ (reference sequence). This CDR3 comprises 15 residues. The CDR3 DNA reads TGTGCTAGCAGCAGGACAGGGGTTGGCACAGATACGCAGTATTTT. Residues: CASSRTGVGTDTQYF.

This clonotype occurred many times. The chain is built from TRBV29-1 and TRBJ1-1, with D perhaps matching TRBD1 (5 bases). Between the trimmed V and J ends, which lost 4 bases and 0 bases, there was a span of 9 bases. Germline V CDR1 and CDR2: SQVTM, ANQGSEA. This CDR3 contains 13 residues. This CDR3 reads CSVGGRMNTEAFF. In nucleotides, the CDR3 is TGCAGCGTTGGGGGACGGATGAACACTGAAGCTTTCTTT.

This clonotype was counted once. V and J are TRBV24-1 and TRBJ2-3, with D possibly matching TRBD1 (6 bases). CDR1 KGHDR and CDR2 SFDVKD come from the germline V gene. The CDR3 runs 15 residues. The V and J ends lost 1 base and 4 bases respectively, with 11 bases between them. The CDR3 DNA reads TGTGCCACCAGTGATTTACGCAGGGGAGCAGATACGCAGTATTTT. Amino acid sequence: CATSDLRRGADTQYF.

The sample holds a few counts of this clonotype. The chain combines TRBV7-2 with TRBJ2-5; TRBD1 matches 9 bases. V dropped 8 bases and J dropped 7; count of bases not matched to a gene: 14. Germline CDR1 and CDR2: SGHTA and FQGNSA. CDR3 size: 15 residues. CDR3 coding DNA: TGTGCCAGCGGGGGACAGGGAGCGCCTAAAGTGACCCAGTACTTC. It translates to CASGGQGAPKVTQYF.

This clonotype has more than one count but fewer than ten. Possible read error: a much larger clone is one base away. The V gene is TRBV5-5, the J gene TRBJ1-5, with a tentative D call TRBD1 (6 bases). Trimming cost V 4 bases and J 1 base, with 15 bases left between them. Germline CDR1 and CDR2: SGHKS and YYEKEE (reference sequence). CDR3 length: 16 amino acids. The CDR3 DNA follows: TGTGCCAGCAGCCCGGCCGGGGGCCTAAGCAATCAGCCCCAGCATTTT. As protein: CASSPAGGLSNQPQHF.

This clonotype was seen many times. The chain couples TRBV5-1 to TRBJ2-1, with a possible D match to TRBD2 (6 bases). The germline V and J ends were trimmed by 5 bases and 6 bases, with 18 bases remaining between them. CDR1 SGHRS and CDR2 YFSETQ come from the germline V gene. CDR3 length equals 15 residues. CDR3 in DNA: TGCGCCAGCAGGAGTTCGGGACTTCCTGCCAATGAGCAGTTCTTC. Protein sequence: CASRSSGLPANEQFF. The full variable domain, rest sourced from reference TRBV5-1 and TRBJ2-1, is KAGVTQTPRYLIKTRGQQVTLSCSPISGHRSVSWYQQTPGQGLQFLFEYFSETQRNKGNFPGRFSGRQFSNSRSEMNVSTLELGDSALYLCASRSSGLPANEQFFGPGTRLTVL.

V is TRBV7-6 and J is TRBJ2-2; D may be TRBD1 or TRBD2 (5 bases each). The germline V gene encodes CDR1 SGHVS and CDR2 FNYEAQ. The CDR3 is made up of 16 amino acids. The germline V and J ends were trimmed by 0 bases and 3 bases, with 11 bases remaining between them. CDR3: CASSLAWGSDTGELFF. The CDR3 bases are TGTGCCAGCAGCTTAGCATGGGGGTCCGACACCGGGGAGCTGTTTTTT.

V usage is TRBV9 and J usage is TRBJ2-2; no definite D call. CDR1 SGDLS and CDR2 YYNGEE come from the germline V gene. The V and J ends lost 0 bases and 1 base respectively, with 7 bases between them. This CDR3 region has 15 residues. The CDR3 here is CASSVGTVNTGELFF. In DNA form, the CDR3 reads TGTGCCAGCAGCGTAGGCACGGTGAACACCGGGGAGCTGTTTTTT.

The genes are TRBV7-2 and TRBJ2-4; TRBD2 is a possible D gene (6 bases). V was clipped by 1 base and J by 1 base, with 11 bases between them. CDR1 SGHTA and CDR2 FQGNSA come from the germline V gene. This CDR3 comprises 16 residues. The chain's CDR3 is CASSLGPSGAKNIQYF. In DNA form, the CDR3 reads TGTGCCAGCAGCTTAGGTCCCAGCGGGGCCAAAAACATTCAGTACTTC.

This clonotype occurred once. This chain uses TRBV9 with TRBJ1-2; 9 positions match TRBD1. CDR1 is SGDLS, CDR2 YYNGEE, per germline. This CDR3 has 14 residues. Trimming took 10 bases from V and 0 from J; bases not matched to a gene: 7. The CDR3 DNA reads TGTGCCTCGGGACAGGGAGTAGCTAACTATGGCTACACCTTC. Protein sequence: CASGQGVANYGYTF.

This clonotype turned up a few times. The chain links TRBV19 to TRBJ2-1, with D hard to call. Germline loops: CDR1 LNHDA, CDR2 SQIVND (reference sequence). Trimming pared 7 bases from V and 4 bases from J, leaving 17 bases between. There are 15 residues in the CDR3. CDR3 DNA: TGTGCCAGTACCATTGGACCCCAACCGTACAATGAGCAGTTCTTC. This encodes CASTIGPQPYNEQFF.

The V and J genes are TRBV7-6 and TRBJ2-3; 8 bases map to TRBD1. With V trimmed by 2 bases and J by 5 bases, 6 bases remained unmatched. The CDR3 is 15 amino acids. Germline CDR1 and CDR2: SGHVS and FNYEAQ. CDR3 nucleotide sequence: TGTGCCAGCAGCTTATCCGGGACAGGACAAGATACGCAGTATTTT. The encoded protein is CASSLSGTGQDTQYF.

This chain joins TRBV9 and TRBJ1-2; 7 nucleotides agree with TRBD1. J lost 4 bases, V lost 0 bases, and 6 bases had no gene match. CDR3 size: 15 residues. Germline CDR1 reads SGDLS; CDR2 reads YYNGEE. CDR3: CASSVARQGRYGYTF. The CDR3 nucleotides are TGTGCCAGCAGCGTAGCAAGACAGGGACGCTATGGCTACACCTTC. The whole variable domain, filled in from reference TRBV9 and TRBJ1-2, reads DSGVTQTPKHLITATGQRVTLRCSPRSGDLSVYWYQQSLDQGLQFLIQYYNGEERAKGNILERFSAQQFPDLHSELNLSSLELGDSALYFCASSVARQGRYGYTFGSGTRLTVV.

This clonotype came up a few times. The V gene is TRBV7-2, the J gene TRBJ1-2, with TRBD1 identical over 8 bases. The V segment lost 5 bases and the J segment 8 bases; nucleotides outside the gene matches: 7. CDR1 and CDR2 (germline): SGHTA, FQGNSA. The CDR3 runs to 13 residues. CDR3 coding DNA: TGTGCCAGCAGCATACGGACAGGGTACGGCTACACCTTC. Its translation is CASSIRTGYGYTF.

In its sample, this clonotype was seen once. V is TRBV2 and J is TRBJ2-3, with 7 bases matching TRBD1. CDR1 and CDR2 from the germline V gene are SNHLY and FYNNEI. This CDR3 is 14 amino acids long. The trim removed 7 bases at V and 5 bases at J, leaving 9 bases unmatched. The CDR3 region is CASIDRVRIDTQYF. In DNA form, the CDR3 reads TGTGCCAGCATCGACAGGGTGCGGATAGATACGCAGTATTTT.

V is TRBV6-1 and J is TRBJ2-1, with TRBD2 matching 14 bases. CDR3 length equals 16 residues. Germline V CDR1 and CDR2: MNHNS, SASEGT. With V trimmed by 6 bases and J by 7 bases, 8 bases remained unmatched. This CDR3 reads CASSRTTSGRGNEQFF. CDR3 nucleotides: TGTGCCAGCAGCCGTACGACTAGCGGGAGGGGGAATGAGCAGTTCTTC.

CDR3 sequence (DNA): TGTGCCAGCAGGACCGGGTCTTTGGGACTCCACACGCAGTATTTT. Encoded protein: CASRTGSLGLHTQYF. The chain joins TRBV6-1 to TRBJ2-3; D is possibly TRBD2 (6 bases). Trimming took off 6 bases at V and 9 bases at J, with 22 bases between the two ends. The CDR3 extends over 15 amino acids. Per germline, CDR1 MNHNS and CDR2 SASEGT.